Listed below are T cell receptor beta chains from one sample, sequenced in a study of blood T cell repertoires in COVID-19. Clones were sequenced by immunoSEQ multiplex PCR, and TCRdb holds only the in-frame ones, with some missing. This sample has under 200,000 clones, with 89% found just once. Sequenced sample: PBMCs or T cells enriched from blood (not recorded which). Receptors were obtained from a woman between 18 and 29 years old who had recovered from COVID-19. Each CDR3 is given with its conserved first and last residue. D genes are given only for firm matches. Some rows have no size entry. The others give once, few or many, or a class for an expanded clone.

TRBJ2-7	NA	TRBV6-2/TRBV6-3	NA	TGTGCCAGCAGTTCCCTCTACGAGCAGTACTTC	CASSSLYEQYF
TRBJ2-7	NA	TRBV4-2	NA	TGTGCCAGCAGCCAAGAGGGGCTAACGGGGGGCCTTTACGAGCAGTACTTC	CASSQEGLTGGLYEQYF
TRBJ2-7	NA	TRBV7-2	NA	TGTGCCAGCAGCTTAGATTTTGGACTGTTCTACGAGCAGTACTTC	CASSLDFGLFYEQYF
TRBJ2-7	NA	TRBV19	NA	TGTGCCAGTAGTACTAAGCCCCGCTACGAGCAGTACTTC	CASSTKPRYEQYF
TRBJ1-3	NA	TRBV19	NA	TGTGCCAGTAGTGATACAGGGAACTCTGGAAACACCATATATTTT	CASSDTGNSGNTIYF
TRBJ1-2	TRBD1	TRBV3-1/TRBV3-2	NA	TGTGCCAGCAGCTCGTACGACAGGGCTCCTGGTGGCTACACCTTC	CASSSYDRAPGGYTF
TRBJ1-3	NA	TRBV7-3	few	TGTGCCAGCAGCTTCGACGGGGGAAACACCATATATTTT	CASSFDGGNTIYF
TRBJ1-5	TRBD1	TRBV6-5	NA	TGTGCCAGCAGCTCGGACAGGCCTAGCAATCAGCCCCAGCATTTT	CASSSDRPSNQPQHF
TRBJ1-4	NA	TRBV5-4	NA	TGTGCCAGCAGCTTGGTACGGCGGGGGCAAGATAATGAAAAACTGTTTTTT	CASSLVRRGQDNEKLFF
TRBJ2-7	TRBD1	TRBV5-5	few	TGTGCCAGCAGCTTGGCCGGACAGGCAACCTACGAGCAGTACTTC	CASSLAGQATYEQYF
TRBJ1-5	NA	TRBV4-1	NA	TGCGCCAGCAGCCAGGGGAGGGATAGCAATCAGCCCCAGCATTTT	CASSQGRDSNQPQHF
TRBJ2-7	NA	TRBV5-6	NA	TGTGCCAGCAGCCACGACGTTGGAGGGTCCTCCTACGAGCAGTACTTC	CASSHDVGGSSYEQYF
TRBJ2-2	TRBD1	TRBV5-1	NA	TGCGCCAGCAGCCGGACAGGGGTCACCGGGGAGCTGTTTTTT	CASSRTGVTGELFF
TRBJ1-6	NA	TRBV2	NA	TGTGCCAGCAGTGAAGCAGCTCCTTCACCCCTCCACTTT	CASSEAAPSPLHF
TRBJ1-1	TRBD1	TRBV27	NA	TGTGCCAGCAGGTTTTCAGGGGGCGAGTACACTGAAGCTTTCTTT	CASRFSGGEYTEAFF
TRBJ1-1	TRBD1	TRBV10-1	NA	TGCGCCAGCAGTTCGGGACAGCTGAACACTGAAGCTTTCTTT	CASSSGQLNTEAFF
TRBJ1-1	TRBD1	TRBV5-1	NA	TGCGCCAGCAACCCTGGACAGGGCTACACTGAAGCTTTCTTT	CASNPGQGYTEAFF
TRBJ1-2	NA	TRBV28	NA	TGTGCCAGCAGTTTGTCCCCACCCCTCACAGGGATCTATGGCTACACCTTC	CASSLSPPLTGIYGYTF
TRBJ2-5	TRBD2	TRBV2	few	TGTGCCAGCACTAGCGGGGGGGGCGAGACCCAGTACTTC	CASTSGGGETQYF
TRBJ2-5	NA	TRBV30	once	TGTGCCTGGAGTGTACGGGGTTGGGTCCAAGAGACCCAGTACTTC	CAWSVRGWVQETQYF
TRBJ1-2	NA	TRBV7-9	NA	TGTGCCAGCAGCTTCCCCAGGGCCGATGGCTACACCTTC	CASSFPRADGYTF
TRBJ1-5	NA	TRBV19	NA	TGTGCCAGTAGTATCGAGGGCTTTGGTAGCAATCAGCCCCAGCATTTT	CASSIEGFGSNQPQHF
TRBJ1-5	TRBD1	TRBV2	NA	TGTGCCAGCAGAAAGGACAGGGTAAGCAATCAGCCCCAGCATTTT	CASRKDRVSNQPQHF
TRBJ2-1	TRBD2	TRBV3-1/TRBV3-2	NA	TGTGCCAGCAGTGTAGCGGGGGTAGAGTTCTTC	CASSVAGVEFF
TRBJ2-7	NA	TRBV7-3	NA	TGTGCCAGCAGAATTGGGGCAGGGGCTTACGAGCAGTACTTC	CASRIGAGAYEQYF
TRBJ2-1	NA	TRBV7-3	NA	TGTGCCAGCATGAAGGCTGGGGGGAATGAGCAGTTCTTC	CASMKAGGNEQFF
TRBJ2-7	NA	TRBV27	NA	TGTGCCAGCAGTTTATTTGCCACAGGGCCCTACGAGCAGTACTTC	CASSLFATGPYEQYF
TRBJ2-2	TRBD2	TRBV12-3/TRBV12-4	NA	TGTGCCAGCAGTTCCGGGGGGACCGGGGAGCTGTTTTTT	CASSSGGTGELFF
TRBJ2-7	TRBD1	TRBV10-3	once	TGTGCCATCAGAGCCGGGACAGAAAACTACGAGCAGTACTTC	CAIRAGTENYEQYF
TRBJ2-2	NA	TRBV3-1/TRBV3-2	NA	TGTGCCAGCAGCCAAACGGCGGTCACGAACACCGGGGAGCTGTTTTTT	CASSQTAVTNTGELFF
TRBJ2-1	NA	TRBV4-2	NA	TGTGCCAGCAGCCAAGATCTTGGCGGCGGGGCCCCTTACAATGAGCAGTTCTTC	CASSQDLGGGAPYNEQFF
TRBJ1-1	NA	TRBV5-1	NA	TGCGCCAGCAGCGCGACACCTGGGAACACTGAAGCTTTCTTT	CASSATPGNTEAFF
TRBJ1-2	NA	TRBV6-5	few	TGTGCCAGCACCCCGGGGGGGCGCGGTAGGGGCTACACCTTC	CASTPGGRGRGYTF
TRBJ2-5	NA	TRBV21-1	NA	TGTGCCAGCAGCAAAGAGCTCGGGTTGGGGGGAGAGACCCAGTACTTC	CASSKELGLGGETQYF
TRBJ2-7	NA	TRBV5-1	NA	TGCGCCAGCAGCTGGGGACAAATCTACGAGCAGTACTTC	CASSWGQIYEQYF
TRBJ1-2	TRBD1	TRBV7-9	NA	TGTGCCAGCAGCTTAGCCTTGGACAGGGAGGACTACACCTTC	CASSLALDREDYTF
TRBJ1-2	NA	TRBV28	NA	TGTGCCAGCAGTCCCAGGGATGGCTACACCTTC	CASSPRDGYTF
TRBJ2-2	TRBD1	TRBV5-6	NA	TGTGCCAGCAGCCAGGGGGCACGGAACACCGGGGAGCTGTTTTTT	CASSQGARNTGELFF
TRBJ1-1	NA	TRBV6-5	NA	TGTGCCAGCGGACTAGTATGGTACACTGAAGCTTTCTTT	CASGLVWYTEAFF